The clone carrying this T cell receptor beta chain was detected only a few times. Its specificity is unknown. This sample is part of a study of T cell repertoires in cytomegalovirus infection. On the study more broadly: Both recently identified HLA-C-restricted and well-studied HLA-B-restricted CMV epitopes were used in the study. Signatures in public TCR beta sequences pointed to both CMV infection and matching HLA type.

Study-level findings and limits: CMV-specific TCR beta clonotypes restricted by HLA-C dominated the ex vivo response. People with CMV and the relevant HLA were identified by cumulative public TCR beta family frequency.

This CDR3 contains 14 residues. Germline CDR1 MDHEN, CDR2 SYDVKM. Trimming cost V 6 bases and J 6 bases, with 18 bases left between them. TCRdb processed the reads anew with MiXCR; each CDR3 protein has one entry. The sample includes some 500,000 distinct CDR3 sequences, 35% to 50% of them seen just once. This sequence was found in a human donor in good health (CMV status not recorded). Some clones in this sample may be carry-over from other donors' samples. The V and J genes are TRBV28 and TRBJ2-7; a possible D gene is TRBD2 (7 bases). The input for sequencing was cultured PBMCs, taken from culture after CMV antigen stimulation. The CDR3 DNA reads TGTGCCAGCAGGACCATAGGGGGGGAAGGCGAGCAGTACTTC. Translation: CASRTIGGEGEQYF.